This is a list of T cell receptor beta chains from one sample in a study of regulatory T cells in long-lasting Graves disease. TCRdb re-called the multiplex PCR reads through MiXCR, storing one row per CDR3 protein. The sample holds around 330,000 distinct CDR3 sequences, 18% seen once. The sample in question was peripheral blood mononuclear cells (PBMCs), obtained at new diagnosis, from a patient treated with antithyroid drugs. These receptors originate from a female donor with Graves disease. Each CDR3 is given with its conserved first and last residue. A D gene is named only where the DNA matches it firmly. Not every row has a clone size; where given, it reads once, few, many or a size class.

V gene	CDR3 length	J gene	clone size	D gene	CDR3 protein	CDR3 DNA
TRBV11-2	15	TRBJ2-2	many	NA	CASSLGFGGHGELFF	TGTGCCAGCAGCTTAGGTTTCGGCGGGCACGGGGAGCTGTTTTTT
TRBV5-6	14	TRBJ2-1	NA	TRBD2	CASQREGSYDEQFF	TGTGCCAGCCAGCGGGAGGGAAGCTACGATGAGCAGTTCTTC
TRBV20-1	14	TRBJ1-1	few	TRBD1	CSARGQGADTEAFF	TGCAGTGCTAGAGGACAGGGGGCCGACACTGAAGCTTTCTTT
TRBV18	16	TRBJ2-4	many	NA	CASSSTGPLAKNIQYF	TGTGCCAGCTCATCCACAGGGCCGCTAGCCAAAAACATTCAGTACTTC
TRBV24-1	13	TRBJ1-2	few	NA	CATSDRDRGGYTF	TGTGCCACCAGTGACCGGGACCGGGGTGGCTACACCTTC
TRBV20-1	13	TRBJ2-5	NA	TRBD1	CSARDRGLETQYF	TGCAGTGCACGGGACAGGGGGCTTGAGACCCAGTACTTC
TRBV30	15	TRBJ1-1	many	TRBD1	CAGTQGAPRGTEAFF	TGTGCCGGAACACAGGGGGCTCCGAGAGGAACTGAAGCTTTCTTT
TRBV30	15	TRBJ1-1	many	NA	CAWSSWGGRNTEAFF	TGTGCCTGGAGTAGTTGGGGGGGAAGGAACACTGAAGCTTTCTTT
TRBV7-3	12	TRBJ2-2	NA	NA	CASSSDFGELFF	TGTGCCAGCAGCTCCGACTTCGGGGAGCTGTTTTTT
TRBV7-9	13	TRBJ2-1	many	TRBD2	CASSTGTSDEQFF	TGTGCCAGCAGCACCGGGACTAGTGATGAGCAGTTCTTC